This T cell receptor beta chain stems from a study of blood T cell repertoires in COVID-19. As for the study in general: There were acute and convalescent COVID-19 samples, and they came from the United States, Italy and Spain.

Data came from immunoSEQ multiplex PCR; TCRdb stores just in-frame clones and leaves some out. The sample holds some 130,000 clones, around 80% seen once. The sample was peripheral blood. This receptor was identified in a man at least 80 years old with acute or convalescent COVID-19.

CDR3 sequence: CASSLDGSSGTQYF. In nucleotides, the CDR3 is TGCGCCAGCAGCTTGGACGGGTCCTCGGGTACGCAGTATTTT. The V call is TRBV5-1, the J call TRBJ2-3; D unresolved. The CDR3 extends over 14 amino acids. With 0 bases removed from V and 8 bases from J, the gap between germline ends came to 13 bases. CDR1 and CDR2 (germline): SGHRS, YFSETQ. The whole variable domain, filled in from reference TRBV5-1 and TRBJ2-3, reads KAGVTQTPRYLIKTRGQQVTLSCSPISGHRSVSWYQQTPGQGLQFLFEYFSETQRNKGNFPGRFSGRQFSNSRSEMNVSTLELGDSALYLCASSLDGSSGTQYFGPGTRLTVL.